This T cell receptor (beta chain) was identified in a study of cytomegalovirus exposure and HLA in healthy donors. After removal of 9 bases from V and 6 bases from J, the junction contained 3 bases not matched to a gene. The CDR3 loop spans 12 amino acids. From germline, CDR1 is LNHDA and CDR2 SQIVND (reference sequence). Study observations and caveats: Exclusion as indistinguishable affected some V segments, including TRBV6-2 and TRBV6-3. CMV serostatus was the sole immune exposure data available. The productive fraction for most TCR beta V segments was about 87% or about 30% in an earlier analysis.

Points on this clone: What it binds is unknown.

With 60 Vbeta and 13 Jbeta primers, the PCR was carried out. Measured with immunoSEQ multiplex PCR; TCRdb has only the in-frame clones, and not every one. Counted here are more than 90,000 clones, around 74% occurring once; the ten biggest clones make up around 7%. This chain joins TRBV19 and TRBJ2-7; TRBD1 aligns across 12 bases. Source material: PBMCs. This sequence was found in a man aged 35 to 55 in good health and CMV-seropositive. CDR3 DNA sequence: TGTGCCAGCCGGGGACAGGGGGCCGAGCAGTACTTC. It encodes CASRGQGAEQYF.